Listed here are 5 T cell receptor beta chains from one sample, sequenced in a study of T-cell reconstitution after alpha-beta-depleted transplantation in children. Using unique molecular identifiers, the investigators prepared the TCRbeta library. TCRdb reanalysed the PCR reads using MiXCR and keeps one entry per CDR3 protein. The table includes roughly 420,000 distinct CDR3 sequences, 15% to 20% detected once. Material: PBMCs, mostly from graft donor cells, obtained 360 days after TCRalphabeta/CD19-depleted stem cell transplant. The receptors here all came from a boy under three years old who had a stem cell transplant for Wiskott-Aldrich syndrome, so the T cells may come from the graft donor.

This clonotype occurred many times. The rearrangement uses TRBV9 and TRBJ2-1, with 11 bases matching TRBD2. The trim removed 4 bases at V and 2 bases at J, leaving 2 bases unmatched. This CDR3 has 15 amino acids. Germline CDR1 SGDLS, CDR2 YYNGEE. CDR3 amino acids: CASSFSGRAYNEQFF. The CDR3 bases are TGTGCCAGCAGCTTTAGCGGGAGGGCCTACAATGAGCAGTTCTTC.

Only a few counts were recorded for this clonotype. The chain couples TRBV29-1 to TRBJ2-2; D is perhaps TRBD1 (5 bases). Between the trimmed V and J ends, which lost 5 bases and 4 bases, there was a span of 8 bases. The CDR3 runs 12 residues. Germline assignment: CDR1 SQVTM and CDR2 ANQGSEA. CDR3 nucleotides: TGCAGCGTTAGGGGTGGCACCGGGGAGCTGTTTTTT. It is translated as CSVRGGTGELFF.

This chain joins TRBV27 and TRBJ2-3, with D perhaps assigned TRBD1 or TRBD2 (6 bases each). The germline V and J ends were trimmed by 6 bases and 4 bases, with 14 bases remaining between them. The CDR3 is 14 residues long. Germline V gives CDR1 MNHEY, CDR2 SMNVEV (reference sequence). The chain's CDR3 is CASRSSGAADTQYF. The CDR3 nucleotides read TGTGCCAGCAGGAGTTCGGGGGCCGCAGATACGCAGTATTTT.

The chain has TRBV10-3 and TRBJ2-1; D remains unclear. Trimming cost V 2 bases and J 4 bases, with 9 bases left between them. The germline V gene has CDR1 ENHRY and CDR2 SYGVKD. CDR3 length equals 14 residues. CDR3 coding DNA: TGTGCCATCAGTGAGGCTCTAGAATACAATGAGCAGTTCTTC. Residues: CAISEALEYNEQFF.

The sample holds a few counts of this clonotype. The chain recombines TRBV7-9 with TRBJ1-3, with D unclear. The length of the CDR3 is 15 residues. Per the germline V gene, CDR1 is SEHNR and CDR2 is FQNEAQ (reference sequence). V lost 5 bases to trimming and J lost 0 bases, with 11 bases between them. CDR3 in amino acids: CASSRMTYSGNTIYF. CDR3 bases: TGTGCCAGCAGCCGAATGACGTACTCTGGAAACACCATATATTTT.